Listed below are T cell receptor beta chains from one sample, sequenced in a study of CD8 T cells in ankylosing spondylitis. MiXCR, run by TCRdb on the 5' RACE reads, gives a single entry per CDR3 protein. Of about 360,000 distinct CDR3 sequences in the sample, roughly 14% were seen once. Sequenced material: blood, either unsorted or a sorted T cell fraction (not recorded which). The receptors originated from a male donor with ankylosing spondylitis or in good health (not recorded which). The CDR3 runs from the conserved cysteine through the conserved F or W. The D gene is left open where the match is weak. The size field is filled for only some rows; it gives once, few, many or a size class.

CDR3nt: TGTGCCATCAGTGAGTCTGCCTTAGGGGGAGATGAGCAGTTCTTC
CDR3aa: CAISESALGGDEQFF
abundance: .
j_gene: TRBJ2-1
d_gene: .
v_gene: TRBV10-3

CDR3nt: TGTGCCAGCAGCTTAGTACGGGACAGCCGCCACGATGGCTACACCTTC
CDR3aa: CASSLVRDSRHDGYTF
abundance: .
j_gene: TRBJ1-2
d_gene: TRBD1
v_gene: TRBV11-3

CDR3nt: TGCGCCAGCAGCCAAGTCGGGGCAGGGGCCAACGTCCTGACTTTC
CDR3aa: CASSQVGAGANVLTF
abundance: .
j_gene: TRBJ2-6
d_gene: .
v_gene: TRBV4-1

CDR3nt: TGTGCCAGCAGCTACCGGGACGGGAACTATGGCTACACCTTC
CDR3aa: CASSYRDGNYGYTF
abundance: .
j_gene: TRBJ1-2
d_gene: .
v_gene: TRBV5-6

CDR3nt: TGTGCCAGCAGTGCCCCCGATGACAGGGGCTATGGCTACACCTTC
CDR3aa: CASSAPDDRGYGYTF
abundance: .
j_gene: TRBJ1-2
d_gene: TRBD1
v_gene: TRBV12-3/TRBV12-4

CDR3nt: TGTGCCAGCAGCCGAAACCCCACTGACAGGGCCTATGGCTACACCTTC
CDR3aa: CASSRNPTDRAYGYTF
abundance: few
j_gene: TRBJ1-2
d_gene: TRBD1
v_gene: TRBV27

CDR3nt: TGCGCCAGCAGTGGGGGCCTGGGCGGCTATGGCTACACCTTC
CDR3aa: CASSGGLGGYGYTF
abundance: few
j_gene: TRBJ1-2
d_gene: .
v_gene: TRBV10-1

CDR3nt: TGTGCCAGCAGCCTAGGGTTACGACAGGTTTACAATGAGCAGTTCTTC
CDR3aa: CASSLGLRQVYNEQFF
abundance: few
j_gene: TRBJ2-1
d_gene: .
v_gene: TRBV7-9

CDR3nt: TGTGCCAGCACCGGGACAGACCGCTTAAAACTGTTTTTT
CDR3aa: CASTGTDRLKLFF
abundance: .
j_gene: TRBJ1-4
d_gene: TRBD1
v_gene: TRBV5-6

CDR3nt: TGTGCCAGCAGTTTTTGGACTAGCGGGATTACCGGGGAGCTGTTTTTT
CDR3aa: CASSFWTSGITGELFF
abundance: .
j_gene: TRBJ2-2
d_gene: TRBD2
v_gene: TRBV6-5

CDR3nt: TGTGCCAGCAGTTACCGGGTTGCGCAGGGAAACACCATATATTTT
CDR3aa: CASSYRVAQGNTIYF
abundance: .
j_gene: TRBJ1-3
d_gene: .
v_gene: TRBV6-5

CDR3nt: TGCGCCAGCAGCTCGCAGGGGCCCACCGGGGAGCTGTTTTTT
CDR3aa: CASSSQGPTGELFF
abundance: .
j_gene: TRBJ2-2
d_gene: .
v_gene: TRBV5-1